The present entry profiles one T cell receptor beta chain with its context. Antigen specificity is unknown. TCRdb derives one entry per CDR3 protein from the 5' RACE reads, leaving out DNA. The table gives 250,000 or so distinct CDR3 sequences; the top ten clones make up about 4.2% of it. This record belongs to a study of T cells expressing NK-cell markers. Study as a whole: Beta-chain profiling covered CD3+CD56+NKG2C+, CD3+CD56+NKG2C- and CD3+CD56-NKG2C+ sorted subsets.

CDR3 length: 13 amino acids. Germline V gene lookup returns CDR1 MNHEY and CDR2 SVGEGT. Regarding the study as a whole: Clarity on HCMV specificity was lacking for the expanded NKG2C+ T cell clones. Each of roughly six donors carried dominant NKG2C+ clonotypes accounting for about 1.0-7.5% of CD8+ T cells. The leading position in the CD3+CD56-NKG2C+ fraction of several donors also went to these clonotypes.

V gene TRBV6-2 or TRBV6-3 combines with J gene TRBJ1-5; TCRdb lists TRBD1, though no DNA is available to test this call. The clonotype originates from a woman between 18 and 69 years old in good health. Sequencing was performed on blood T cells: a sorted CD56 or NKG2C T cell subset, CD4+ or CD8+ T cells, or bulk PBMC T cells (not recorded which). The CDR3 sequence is CASSGTGWQPQHF.